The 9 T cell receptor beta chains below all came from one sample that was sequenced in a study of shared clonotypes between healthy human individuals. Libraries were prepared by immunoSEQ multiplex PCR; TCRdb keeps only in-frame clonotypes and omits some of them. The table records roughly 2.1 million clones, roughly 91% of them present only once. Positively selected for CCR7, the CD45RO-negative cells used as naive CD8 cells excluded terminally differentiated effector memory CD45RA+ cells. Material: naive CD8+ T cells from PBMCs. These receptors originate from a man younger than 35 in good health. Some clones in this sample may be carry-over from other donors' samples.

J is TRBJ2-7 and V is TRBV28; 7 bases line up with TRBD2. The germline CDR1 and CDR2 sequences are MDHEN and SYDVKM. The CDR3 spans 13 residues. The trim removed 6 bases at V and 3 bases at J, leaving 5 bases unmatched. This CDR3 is CASSRGLVYEQYF. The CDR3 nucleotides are TGTGCCAGCAGCCGAGGACTAGTCTACGAGCAGTACTTC.

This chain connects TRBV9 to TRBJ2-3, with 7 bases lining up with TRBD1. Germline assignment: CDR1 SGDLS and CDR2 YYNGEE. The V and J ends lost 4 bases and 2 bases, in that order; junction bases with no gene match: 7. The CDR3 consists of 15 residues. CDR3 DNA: TGTGCCAGCAGCACCCGGACAGGACCCACAGATACGCAGTATTTT. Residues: CASSTRTGPTDTQYF.

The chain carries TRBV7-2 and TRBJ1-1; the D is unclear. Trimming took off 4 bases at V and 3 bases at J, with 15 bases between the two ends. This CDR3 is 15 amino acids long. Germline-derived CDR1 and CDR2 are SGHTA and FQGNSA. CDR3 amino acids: CASSSPLRAHTEAFF. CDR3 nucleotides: TGTGCCAGCAGCTCGCCTCTTAGGGCTCACACTGAAGCTTTCTTT.

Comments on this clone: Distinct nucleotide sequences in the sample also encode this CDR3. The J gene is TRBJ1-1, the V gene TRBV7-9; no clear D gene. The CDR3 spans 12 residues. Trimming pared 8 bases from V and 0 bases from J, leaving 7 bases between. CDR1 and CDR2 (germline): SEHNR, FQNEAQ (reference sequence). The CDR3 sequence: CASLEMNTEAFF. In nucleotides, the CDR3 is TGTGCCAGCCTCGAGATGAACACTGAAGCTTTCTTT.

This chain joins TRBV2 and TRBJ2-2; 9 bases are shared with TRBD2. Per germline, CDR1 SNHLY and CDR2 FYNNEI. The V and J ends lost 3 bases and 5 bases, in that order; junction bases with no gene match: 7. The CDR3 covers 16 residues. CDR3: CASSESGLAGTGELFF. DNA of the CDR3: TGTGCCAGCAGTGAGAGTGGTCTAGCGGGGACCGGGGAGCTGTTTTTT.

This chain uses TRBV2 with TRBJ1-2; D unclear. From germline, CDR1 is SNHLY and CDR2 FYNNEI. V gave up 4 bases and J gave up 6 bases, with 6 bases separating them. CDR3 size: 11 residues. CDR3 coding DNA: TGTGCCAGCAGTGGGGGAAATGGCTACACCTTC. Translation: CASSGGNGYTF. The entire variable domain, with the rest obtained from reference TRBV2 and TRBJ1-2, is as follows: EPEVTQTPSHQVTQMGQEVILRCVPISNHLYFYWYRQILGQKVEFLVSFYNNEISEKSEIFDDQFSVERPDGSNFTLKIRSTKLEDSAMYFCASSGGNGYTFGSGTRLTVV.

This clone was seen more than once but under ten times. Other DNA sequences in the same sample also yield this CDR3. The CDR3 protein is CASSLGHGYTF. CDR3 nucleotides: TGTGCCAGCAGCTTAGGGCATGGCTACACCTTC. This sequence joins TRBV7-9 and TRBJ1-2; no clear D. The V gene's germline CDR1 is SEHNR and CDR2 FQNEAQ (reference sequence). The CDR3 is made up of 11 amino acids. V was pared by 1 base and J by 6 bases, with 3 bases between. The variable domain in full, with the rest retrieved from reference TRBV7-9 and TRBJ1-2, is DTGVSQNPRHKITKRGQNVTFRCDPISEHNRLYWYRQTLGQGPEFLTYFQNEAQLEKSRLLSDRFSAERPKGSFSTLEIQRTEQGDSAMYLCASSLGHGYTFGSGTRLTVV.

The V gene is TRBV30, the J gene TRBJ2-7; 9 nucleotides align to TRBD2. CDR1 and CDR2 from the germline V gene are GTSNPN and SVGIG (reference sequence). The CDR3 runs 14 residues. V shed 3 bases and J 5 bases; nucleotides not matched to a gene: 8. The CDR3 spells CAWSWAGGRHEQYF. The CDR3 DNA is TGTGCCTGGAGCTGGGCGGGAGGGCGTCACGAGCAGTACTTC.

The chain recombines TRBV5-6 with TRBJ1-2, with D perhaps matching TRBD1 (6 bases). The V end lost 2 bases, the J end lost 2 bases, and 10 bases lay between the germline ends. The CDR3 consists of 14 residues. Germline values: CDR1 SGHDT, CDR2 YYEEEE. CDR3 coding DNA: TGTGCCAGCAGCTTAAGGGGGTCCAACTATGGCTACACCTTC. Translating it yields CASSLRGSNYGYTF.